This TCR beta chain was documented in a study of identical twins. Findings and caveats of the study: With monozygotic twins, out-of-frame TCR alpha sharing exceeded what models estimated.

Healthy Caucasians made up all donors. Germline CDR1 reads ENHRY; CDR2 reads SYGVKD. V lost 6 bases, J lost 7 bases, and 10 bases lay in between. The CDR3 runs 12 residues. This clonotype has only a few counts. Its antigen is currently unknown. One entry per CDR3 protein, called by TCRdb with MiXCR from the 5' RACE reads. The sample shows around 530,000 distinct CDR3 sequences, roughly 15% of them seen only once. This sample also belongs to another study, concerning yellow fever vaccine responses in identical twins.

Source material: CD4+ T cells sorted from blood. This chain uses TRBV10-3 with TRBJ2-1, with D maybe TRBD1 (6 bases). The sequence came from a woman between 18 and 29 years old in good health. The CDR3: CAISLQGNEQFF. In DNA, the CDR3 is TGTGCCATCAGCTTACAGGGAAATGAGCAGTTCTTC.